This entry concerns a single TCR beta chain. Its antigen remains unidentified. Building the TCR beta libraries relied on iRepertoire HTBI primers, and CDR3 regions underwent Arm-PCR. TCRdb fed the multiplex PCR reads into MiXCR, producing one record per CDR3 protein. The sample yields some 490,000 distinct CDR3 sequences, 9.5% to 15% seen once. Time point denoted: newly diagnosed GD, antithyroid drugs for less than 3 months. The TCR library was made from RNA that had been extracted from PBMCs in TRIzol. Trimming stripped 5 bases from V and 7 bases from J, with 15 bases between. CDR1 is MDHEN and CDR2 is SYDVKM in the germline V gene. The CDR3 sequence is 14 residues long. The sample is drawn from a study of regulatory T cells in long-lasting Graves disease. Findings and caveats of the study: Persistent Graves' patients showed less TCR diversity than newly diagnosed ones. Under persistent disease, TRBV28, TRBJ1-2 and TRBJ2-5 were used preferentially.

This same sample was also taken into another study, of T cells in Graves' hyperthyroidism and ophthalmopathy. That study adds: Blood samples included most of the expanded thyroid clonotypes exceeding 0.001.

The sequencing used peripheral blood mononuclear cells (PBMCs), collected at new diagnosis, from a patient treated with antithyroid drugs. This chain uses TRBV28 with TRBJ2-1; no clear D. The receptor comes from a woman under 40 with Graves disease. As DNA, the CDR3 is TGTGCCAGCAGTCCCCAACGCGTGGGGAATGAGCAGTTCTTC. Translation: CASSPQRVGNEQFF.